This T cell receptor beta chain is from a study of OX40 agonist ivuxolimab in advanced cancers. Per germline, CDR1 SGHRS and CDR2 YFSETQ. The CDR3 loop spans 13 amino acids. Trimming removed 1 base at V and 6 bases at J, with 10 bases between. Generated by immunoSEQ multiplex PCR, the TCRdb table keeps only in-frame clones and is missing some. The sample comprises about 96,000 clones, 90% of which are singletons, and 1.5% to 2% rests with the top ten. Sequenced here: CD4+ or CD8+ T cells sorted from blood, sampled in a trial of the OX40 agonist ivuxolimab. This chain joins TRBV5-1 and TRBJ1-1; no definite D call. This TCR was sampled from an adult with an advanced solid tumor such as melanoma, head and neck, liver or kidney cancer. The CDR3 coding sequence is TGCGCCAGCAGCTTGCGGGGTGGAGCTGAAGCTTTCTTT. It specifies CASSLRGGAEAFF.